This T cell receptor (beta chain) originates from a study of T cells in Graves' hyperthyroidism and ophthalmopathy. Study-wide background: The blood sample was taken at first diagnosis, before treatment began.

The V gene's germline CDR1 is SQVTM and CDR2 ANQGSEA. The CDR3 contains 10 residues. V dropped 5 bases and J dropped 7 bases, with 5 bases sitting between them. This clonotype occurred many times. TCR beta CDR3 sequences were amplified from RNA transcripts. The HTBI set primed first-round TCR CDR3 RT-PCR. TCRdb reprocessed the multiplex PCR reads via MiXCR and lists one record per CDR3 protein. The sample has hundreds of thousands of distinct CDR3 sequences, roughly 40% seen once. The clonotype was recovered from a man aged 18 to 29 with Graves' hyperthyroidism. Material for sequencing was blood. This sequence joins TRBV29-1 and TRBJ2-2; D is unresolved. The CDR3 spells CSVRVGELFF. CDR3 DNA: TGCAGCGTTCGGGTCGGGGAGCTGTTTTTT.